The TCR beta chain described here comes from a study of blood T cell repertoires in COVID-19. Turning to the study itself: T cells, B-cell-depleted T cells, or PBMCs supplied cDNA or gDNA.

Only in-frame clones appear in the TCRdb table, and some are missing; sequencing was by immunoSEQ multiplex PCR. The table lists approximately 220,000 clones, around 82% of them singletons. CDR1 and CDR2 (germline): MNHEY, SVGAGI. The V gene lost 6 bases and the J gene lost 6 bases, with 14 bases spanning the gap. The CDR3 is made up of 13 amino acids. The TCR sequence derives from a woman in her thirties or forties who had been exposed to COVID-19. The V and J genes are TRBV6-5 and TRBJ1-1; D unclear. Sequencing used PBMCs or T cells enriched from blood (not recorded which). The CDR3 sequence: CASSRLGESEAFF. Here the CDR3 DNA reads TGTGCCAGCAGCCGTCTCGGAGAATCTGAAGCTTTCTTT.